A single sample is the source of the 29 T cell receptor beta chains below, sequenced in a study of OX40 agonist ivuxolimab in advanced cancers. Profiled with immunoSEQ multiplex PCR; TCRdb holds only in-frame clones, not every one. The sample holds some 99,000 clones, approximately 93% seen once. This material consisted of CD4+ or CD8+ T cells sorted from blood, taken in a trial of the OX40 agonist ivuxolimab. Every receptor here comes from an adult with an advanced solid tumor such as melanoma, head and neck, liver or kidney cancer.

The CDR3 DNA reads TGTGCCAGCAGCCCCAGGGGGATGAACACTGAAGCTTTCTTT. It translates to CASSPRGMNTEAFF. The chain has TRBV6-6 and TRBJ1-1, with 7 bases that match TRBD1. CDR3 length: 14 amino acids. The germline gives CDR1 MNHNY, CDR2 SVGAGI (reference sequence). The J segment lost 0 bases and the V segment lost 6 bases, leaving 4 bases of the junction unmatched.

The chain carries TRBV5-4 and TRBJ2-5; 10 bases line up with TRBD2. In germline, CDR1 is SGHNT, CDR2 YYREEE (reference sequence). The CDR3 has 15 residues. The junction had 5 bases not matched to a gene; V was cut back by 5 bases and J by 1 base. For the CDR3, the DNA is TGTGCCAGCAGTTCAACTAGCGGGGCCCAAGAGACCCAGTACTTC. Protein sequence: CASSSTSGAQETQYF.

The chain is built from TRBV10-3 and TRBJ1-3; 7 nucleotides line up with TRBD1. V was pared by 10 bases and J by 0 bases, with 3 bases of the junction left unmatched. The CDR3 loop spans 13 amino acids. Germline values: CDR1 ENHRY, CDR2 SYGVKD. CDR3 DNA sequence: TGTGCCACCACAGGGGCCTCTGGAAACACCATATATTTT. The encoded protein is CATTGASGNTIYF.

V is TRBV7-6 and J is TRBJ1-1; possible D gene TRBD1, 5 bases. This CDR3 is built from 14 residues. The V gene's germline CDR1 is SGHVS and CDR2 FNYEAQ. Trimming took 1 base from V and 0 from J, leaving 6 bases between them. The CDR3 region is CASSLGGLNTEAFF. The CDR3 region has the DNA TGTGCCAGCAGCTTAGGGGGACTGAACACTGAAGCTTTCTTT.

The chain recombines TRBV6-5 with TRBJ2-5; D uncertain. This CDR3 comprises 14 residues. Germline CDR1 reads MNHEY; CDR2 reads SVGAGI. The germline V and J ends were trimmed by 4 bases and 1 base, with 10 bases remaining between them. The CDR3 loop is CASSSWDLQETQYF. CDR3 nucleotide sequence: TGTGCCAGCAGTTCGTGGGATCTCCAAGAGACCCAGTACTTC.

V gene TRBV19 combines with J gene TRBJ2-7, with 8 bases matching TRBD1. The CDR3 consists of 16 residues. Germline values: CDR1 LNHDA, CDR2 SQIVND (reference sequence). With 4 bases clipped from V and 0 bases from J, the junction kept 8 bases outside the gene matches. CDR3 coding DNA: TGTGCCAGTAGTACCGGGACAGGTCTATCCTCCTACGAGCAGTACTTC. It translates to CASSTGTGLSSYEQYF.

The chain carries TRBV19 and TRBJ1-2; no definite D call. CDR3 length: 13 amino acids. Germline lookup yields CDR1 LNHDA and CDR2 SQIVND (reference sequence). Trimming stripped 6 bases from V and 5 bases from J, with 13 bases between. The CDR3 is CASSVERGYGYTF. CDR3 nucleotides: TGTGCCAGTAGCGTGGAGCGTGGATATGGCTACACCTTC.

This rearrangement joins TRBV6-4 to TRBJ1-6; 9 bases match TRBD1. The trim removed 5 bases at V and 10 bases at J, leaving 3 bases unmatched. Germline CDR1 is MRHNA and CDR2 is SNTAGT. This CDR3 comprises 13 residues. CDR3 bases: TGTGCCAGCAGTCGGGACAGGGAATCACCCCTCCACTTT. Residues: CASSRDRESPLHF.

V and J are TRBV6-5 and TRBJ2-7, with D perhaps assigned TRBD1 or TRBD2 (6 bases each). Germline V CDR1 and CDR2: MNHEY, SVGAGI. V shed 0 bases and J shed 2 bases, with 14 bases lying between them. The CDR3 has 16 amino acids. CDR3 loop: CASSYSDSGPAYEQYF. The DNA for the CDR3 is TGTGCCAGCAGTTACTCGGACAGCGGGCCAGCCTACGAGCAGTACTTC.

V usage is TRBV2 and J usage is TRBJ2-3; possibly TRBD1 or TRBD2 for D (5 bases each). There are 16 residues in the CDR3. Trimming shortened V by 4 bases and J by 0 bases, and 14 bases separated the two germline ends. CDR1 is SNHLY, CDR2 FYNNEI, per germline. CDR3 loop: CASSVRRDPSTDTQYF. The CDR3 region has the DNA TGTGCCAGCAGTGTCCGCAGGGACCCTAGCACAGATACGCAGTATTTT.

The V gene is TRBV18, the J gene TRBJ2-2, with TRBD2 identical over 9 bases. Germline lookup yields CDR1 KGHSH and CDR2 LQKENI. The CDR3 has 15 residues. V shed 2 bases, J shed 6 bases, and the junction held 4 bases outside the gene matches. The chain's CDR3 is CASSPRTSEPGELFF. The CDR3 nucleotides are TGTGCCAGCTCACCAAGGACTAGCGAGCCCGGGGAGCTGTTTTTT.

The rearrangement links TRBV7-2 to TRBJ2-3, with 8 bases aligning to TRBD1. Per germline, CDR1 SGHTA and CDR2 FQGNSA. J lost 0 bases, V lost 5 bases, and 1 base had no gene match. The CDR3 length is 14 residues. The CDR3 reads CASSRDRSTDTQYF. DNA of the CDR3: TGTGCCAGCAGCAGGGACAGGAGCACAGATACGCAGTATTTT.

The CDR3: CASSQGRGIKQPQHF. DNA of the CDR3: TGTGCCAGCAGCCAAGGAAGGGGCATTAAACAGCCCCAGCATTTT. The rearrangement links TRBV5-5 to TRBJ1-5; a weak D match, TRBD1 (5 bases). V shed 4 bases and J shed 7 bases, with 18 bases lying between them. The CDR3 sequence is 15 residues long. Per germline, CDR1 SGHKS and CDR2 YYEKEE (reference sequence).

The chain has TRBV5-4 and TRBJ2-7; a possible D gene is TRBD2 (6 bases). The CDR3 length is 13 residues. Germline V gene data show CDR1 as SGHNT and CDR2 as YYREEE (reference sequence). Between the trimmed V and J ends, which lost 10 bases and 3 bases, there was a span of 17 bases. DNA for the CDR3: TGTGCCGCGAGCTTGGGAGGAGTCTACGAGCAGTACTTC. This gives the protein CAASLGGVYEQYF.

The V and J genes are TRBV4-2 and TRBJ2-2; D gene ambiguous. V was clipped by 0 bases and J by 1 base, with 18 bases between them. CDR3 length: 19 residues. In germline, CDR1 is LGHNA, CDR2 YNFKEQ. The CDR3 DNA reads TGTGCCAGCAGCCAAGAATTGGTGTGGTCAGCGTTGAACACCGGGGAGCTGTTTTTT. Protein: CASSQELVWSALNTGELFF.

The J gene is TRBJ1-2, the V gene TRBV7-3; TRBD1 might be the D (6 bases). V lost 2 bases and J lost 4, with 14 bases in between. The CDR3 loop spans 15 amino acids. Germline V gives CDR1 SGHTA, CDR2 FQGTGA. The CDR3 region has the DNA TGTGCCAGCAGCTTATCACAGGGTTCCGTCTATGGCTACACCTTC. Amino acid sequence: CASSLSQGSVYGYTF.

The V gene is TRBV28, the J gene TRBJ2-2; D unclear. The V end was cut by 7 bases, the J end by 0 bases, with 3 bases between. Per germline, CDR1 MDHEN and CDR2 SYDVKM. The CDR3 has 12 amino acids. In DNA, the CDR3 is TGTGCCAGCATAGCGAACACCGGGGAGCTGTTTTTT. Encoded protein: CASIANTGELFF.

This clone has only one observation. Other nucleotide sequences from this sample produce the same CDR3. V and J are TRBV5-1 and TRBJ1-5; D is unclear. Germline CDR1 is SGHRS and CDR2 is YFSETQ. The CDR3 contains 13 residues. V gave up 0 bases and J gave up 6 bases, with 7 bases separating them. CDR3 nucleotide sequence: TGCGCCAGCAGCTTGGGGGGATCTCAGCCCCAGCATTTT. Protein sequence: CASSLGGSQPQHF.

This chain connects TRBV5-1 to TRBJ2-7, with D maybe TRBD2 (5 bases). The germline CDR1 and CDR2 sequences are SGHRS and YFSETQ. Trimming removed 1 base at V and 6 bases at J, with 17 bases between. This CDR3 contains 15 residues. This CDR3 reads CASSLRVREGSEQYF. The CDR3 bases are TGCGCCAGCAGCTTGAGGGTCAGAGAGGGAAGCGAGCAGTACTTC.

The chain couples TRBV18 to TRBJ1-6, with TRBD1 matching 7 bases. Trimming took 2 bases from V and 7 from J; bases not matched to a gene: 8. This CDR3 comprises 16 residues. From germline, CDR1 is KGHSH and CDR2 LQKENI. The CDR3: CASSPGTVFGNSPLHF. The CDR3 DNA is TGTGCCAGCTCACCAGGGACAGTCTTCGGGAATTCACCCCTCCACTTT. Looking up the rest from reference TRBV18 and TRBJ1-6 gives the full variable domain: NAGVMQNPRHLVRRRGQEARLRCSPMKGHSHVYWYRQLPEEGLKFMVYLQKENIIDESGMPKERFSAEFPKEGPSILRIQQVVRGDSAAYFCASSPGTVFGNSPLHFGNGTRLTVT.

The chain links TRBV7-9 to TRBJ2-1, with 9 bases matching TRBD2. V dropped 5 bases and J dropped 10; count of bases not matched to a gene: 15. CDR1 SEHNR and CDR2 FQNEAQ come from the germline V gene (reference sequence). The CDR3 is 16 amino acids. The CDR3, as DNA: TGTGCCAGCAGCCTCTGGGGTAGCGGGAGAACGGAGGAGCAGTTCTTC. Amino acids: CASSLWGSGRTEEQFF.

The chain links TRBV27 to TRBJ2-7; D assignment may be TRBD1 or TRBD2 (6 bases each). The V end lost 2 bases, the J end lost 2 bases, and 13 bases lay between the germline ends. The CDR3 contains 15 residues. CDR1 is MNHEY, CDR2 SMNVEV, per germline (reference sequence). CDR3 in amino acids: CASSLKGGGTYEQYF. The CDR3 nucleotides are TGTGCCAGCAGTTTAAAGGGGGGTGGAACCTACGAGCAGTACTTC.

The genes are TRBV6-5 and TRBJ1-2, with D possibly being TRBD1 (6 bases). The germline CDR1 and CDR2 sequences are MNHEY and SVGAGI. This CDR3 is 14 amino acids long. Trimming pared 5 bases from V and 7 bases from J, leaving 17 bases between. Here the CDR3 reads CASSLQGRGRGYTF. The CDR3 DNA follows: TGTGCCAGCAGTCTCCAGGGCAGGGGACGTGGCTACACCTTC.

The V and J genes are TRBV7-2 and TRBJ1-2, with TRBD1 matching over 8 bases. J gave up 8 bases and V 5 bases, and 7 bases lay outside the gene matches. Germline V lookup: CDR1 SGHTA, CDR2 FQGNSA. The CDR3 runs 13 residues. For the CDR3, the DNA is TGTGCCAGCAGCCCCGGACAGGGTTGGGGCTACACCTTC. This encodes CASSPGQGWGYTF.

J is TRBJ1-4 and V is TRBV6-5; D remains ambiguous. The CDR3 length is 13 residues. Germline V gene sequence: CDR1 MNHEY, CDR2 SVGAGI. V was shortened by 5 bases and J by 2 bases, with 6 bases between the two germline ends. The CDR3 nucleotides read TGTGCCAGCAGTGGAAGCACTAATGAAAAACTGTTTTTT. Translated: CASSGSTNEKLFF.

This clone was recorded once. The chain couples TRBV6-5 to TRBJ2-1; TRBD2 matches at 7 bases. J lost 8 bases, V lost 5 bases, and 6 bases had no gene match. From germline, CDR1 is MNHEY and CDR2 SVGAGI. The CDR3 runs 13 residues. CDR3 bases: TGTGCCAGCAGTCCCCCCGGGGGGTATGAGCAGTTCTTC. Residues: CASSPPGGYEQFF.

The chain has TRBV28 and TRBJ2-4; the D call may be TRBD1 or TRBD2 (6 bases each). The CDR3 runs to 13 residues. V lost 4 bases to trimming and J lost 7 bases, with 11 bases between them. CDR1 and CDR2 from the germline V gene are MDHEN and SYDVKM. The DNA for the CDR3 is TGTGCCAGCAGTTCCGGGGGCGAGAACATTCAGTACTTC. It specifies CASSSGGENIQYF.

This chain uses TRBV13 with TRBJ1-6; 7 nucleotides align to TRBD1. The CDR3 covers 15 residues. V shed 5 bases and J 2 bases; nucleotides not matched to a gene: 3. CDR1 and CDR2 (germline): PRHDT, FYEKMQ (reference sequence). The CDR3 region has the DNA TGTGCCAGCAGCCCGGGACAGACCTATAATTCACCCCTCCACTTT. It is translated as CASSPGQTYNSPLHF.

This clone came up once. The CDR3 region has the DNA TGTGCCAGCTCGCTGGGACAGCGCGACTACGAGCAGTACTTC. This codes for CASSLGQRDYEQYF. This chain uses TRBV18 with TRBJ2-7; 7 bases match TRBD1. CDR1 and CDR2 from the germline V gene are KGHSH and LQKENI. The CDR3 is 14 amino acids. Trimming at V came to 6 bases and at J to 3 bases, leaving 8 bases not matched to a gene.